This T cell receptor (beta chain) was profiled in a study of blood T cell repertoires in COVID-19. Germline CDR1 LGHDT, CDR2 YNNKEL (reference sequence). The CDR3 length is 15 residues. The V and J ends lost 4 bases and 4 bases respectively, with 17 bases between them. Self-reported history from a screening survey and questionnaire set each donor's cohort. Authors' processing steps: Reference gene primer amplification gave estimated nucleated cell counts. Profiled with immunoSEQ multiplex PCR; TCRdb holds only in-frame clones, not every one. V, J and clone size were drawn from that table, and D and trimming were deduced from the DNA. The sample includes 170,000 or so clones, around 90% seen only once; the top ten take 9%.

The rearrangement links TRBV3-1 (or the pseudogene TRBV3-2) to TRBJ2-7; TRBD1 might be the D (6 bases). The receptor was derived from a woman aged 18 to 35 who had recovered from COVID-19. Input material: PBMCs or T cells enriched from blood (not recorded which). DNA of the CDR3: TGTGCCAGCAGCCGGGGGTTTTTTAGGGGGTACGAGCAGTACTTC. Its translation is CASSRGFFRGYEQYF.